The 30 T cell receptor beta chains below come from one sample, sequenced in a study of post-analysis software for immune sequencing data. Findings and caveats of the study: Patients had higher frequencies than controls of five TRBV segments, including TRBV5-6, TRBV5-1 and TRBV20-1.

Unique molecular identifiers were present in the TCR beta cDNA libraries. A single record per CDR3 protein comes from TCRdb applying MiXCR to the PCR reads. The sample has some 260,000 distinct CDR3 sequences; 35% to 40% are singletons. No antigen is known for these receptors. Sample: blood. These receptors were obtained from a girl aged 5 to 17 with multiple sclerosis.

The chain employs TRBV20-1 and TRBJ2-4, with a possible D match to TRBD2 (5 bases). Looked up from germline, CDR1 is DFQATT and CDR2 is SNEGSKA (reference sequence). V was pared by 6 bases and J by 2 bases, with 14 bases between. The CDR3 loop spans 14 amino acids. CDR3 loop: CSAGLPLTKNIQYF. Written as DNA, the CDR3 is TGCAGTGCCGGACTGCCGCTAACCAAAAACATTCAGTACTTC.

Worth noting for this clonotype: This may arise from a read error, as a much more abundant clone is one base away. The chain has TRBV20-1 and TRBJ2-1; 14 bases are shared with TRBD2. Germline V CDR1 and CDR2: DFQATT, SNEGSKA (reference sequence). The CDR3 consists of 15 residues. V trimming: 4 bases; J trimming: 6 bases; junction bases outside the gene matches: 5. The CDR3 loop is CSATRGLAGVNEQFF. In DNA form, the CDR3 reads TGCAGTGCTACCCGGGGACTAGCGGGAGTCAATGAGCAGTTCTTC.

This clonotype was observed at least ten times. The chain couples TRBV4-1 to TRBJ2-7, with a possible D match to TRBD2 (5 bases). Germline V CDR1 and CDR2: MGHRA, YSYEKL. The CDR3 is 13 residues long. Between the trimmed V and J ends, which lost 0 bases and 4 bases, there was a span of 7 bases. The CDR3 sequence is CASSQERGYEQYF. CDR3 DNA: TGCGCCAGCAGCCAAGAGCGCGGGTACGAGCAGTACTTC.

The rearrangement links TRBV20-1 to TRBJ2-1; D remains unclear. The CDR3 has 14 residues. V shed 5 bases and J shed 5 bases, with 16 bases lying between them. Germline CDR1 reads DFQATT; CDR2 reads SNEGSKA (reference sequence). This chain's CDR3 is CSAPLHGRNNEQFF. In nucleotides, the CDR3 is TGCAGTGCTCCCTTGCATGGGCGGAACAATGAGCAGTTCTTC.

This clonotype showed up many times. The rearrangement links TRBV4-1 to TRBJ2-7; D is ambiguous. The germline gives CDR1 MGHRA, CDR2 YSYEKL. CDR3 size: 14 residues. Trimming left V 0 bases short and J 7 bases short, with 13 bases between. The CDR3 DNA reads TGCGCCAGCAGCCAAGAAGAGTGGACGAGAGAGCAGTACTTC. It specifies CASSQEEWTREQYF.

The V and J genes are TRBV6-6 and TRBJ2-1; D unclear. The CDR3 is 13 amino acids. CDR1 MNHNY and CDR2 SVGAGI come from the germline V gene (reference sequence). Trimming removed 5 bases from V and 7 bases from J, with 12 bases in between. The CDR3 protein is CASSTVLGNEQFF. For the CDR3, the DNA is TGTGCCAGCAGTACAGTTCTGGGTAATGAGCAGTTCTTC.

The chain links TRBV5-1 to TRBJ2-7, with TRBD1 matching 10 bases. The CDR3 loop spans 15 amino acids. The germline gives CDR1 SGHRS, CDR2 YFSETQ. Trimming at V came to 4 bases and at J to 4 bases, leaving 8 bases not matched to a gene. CDR3 coding DNA: TGCGCCAGCAGCAAAGGGACAGGGGTCCGGTACGAGCAGTACTTC. Encoded protein: CASSKGTGVRYEQYF.

The J gene is TRBJ2-5, the V gene TRBV12-3 or TRBV12-4; 11 bases agree with TRBD1. Germline trimming cut 2 bases from V and 4 bases from J; bases unmatched to any gene: 6. This CDR3 is 16 amino acids long. CDR3 DNA sequence: TGTGCCAGCAGTTTATCCGGACAGGGGGCGGGAGAGACCCAGTACTTC. It translates to CASSLSGQGAGETQYF.

In its sample, this clonotype was seen many times. The V call is TRBV3-1, the J call TRBJ2-1; 8 positions match TRBD2. The germline V gene encodes CDR1 LGHDT and CDR2 YNNKEL (reference sequence). The junction had 12 bases not matched to a gene; V was cut back by 0 bases and J by 8 bases. The CDR3 totals 17 residues. CDR3 amino acids: CASSQEGREGVGYEQFF. CDR3 nucleotides: TGTGCCAGCAGCCAAGAAGGACGGGAGGGAGTAGGCTATGAGCAGTTCTTC.

V and J are TRBV30 and TRBJ1-2; D is unresolved. From germline, CDR1 is GTSNPN and CDR2 SVGIG (reference sequence). Trimming cost V 3 bases and J 2 bases, with 4 bases left between them. This CDR3 is 11 amino acids long. The CDR3 is CAWRGNYGYTF. The DNA of the CDR3 is TGTGCCTGGAGGGGCAACTATGGCTACACCTTC.

The table lists this clonotype with many counts. The V call is TRBV5-1, the J call TRBJ2-3; D remains ambiguous. The CDR3 has 14 amino acids. V lost 10 bases and J lost 1, with 16 bases in between. CDR1 is SGHRS, CDR2 YFSETQ, per germline. The CDR3 here is CAVSPGGGTDTQYF. The CDR3 nucleotides read TGCGCCGTTTCGCCGGGTGGCGGCACAGATACGCAGTATTTT.

As to this clonotype: This may come from a read error, since a much larger clone is one base off. The rearrangement uses TRBV7-2 and TRBJ2-1; D possibly corresponds to TRBD2 (6 bases). V was pared by 5 bases and J by 14 bases, with 19 bases between. The CDR3 loop spans 13 amino acids. The germline gives CDR1 SGHTA, CDR2 FQGNSA. The CDR3 bases are TGTGCCAGCAGCCTGGGCCTTCGGGAGAAGAAGTTCTTC. It codes for CASSLGLREKKFF.

V and J are TRBV19 and TRBJ2-1; TRBD1 matches at 7 bases. The CDR3 has 16 amino acids. Germline lookup yields CDR1 LNHDA and CDR2 SQIVND (reference sequence). V lost 5 bases and J lost 4; bases outside the gene matches: 11. Here the CDR3 reads CASSHRGGLSYNEQFF. For the CDR3, the DNA is TGTGCCAGTAGTCACAGAGGGGGCCTGTCTTACAATGAGCAGTTCTTC.

V gene TRBV5-8 combines with J gene TRBJ2-2; weak D call: TRBD2 (6 bases). The CDR3 length is 14 residues. Trimming took off 0 bases at V and 7 bases at J, with 10 bases between the two ends. In germline, CDR1 is SGHTS, CDR2 YDEGEE. The CDR3 loop reads CASSLGLVGGELFF. For the CDR3, the DNA is TGTGCCAGCAGCTTGGGACTAGTCGGCGGGGAGCTGTTTTTT.

The chain carries TRBV7-2 and TRBJ2-1; 9 nucleotides agree with TRBD1. CDR1 is SGHTA and CDR2 is FQGNSA in the germline V gene. V lost 4 bases and J lost 6; bases outside the gene matches: 7. The CDR3 runs to 15 residues. The CDR3 DNA reads TGTGCCAGCAGCTCGGCGGGACAGGGAAGCAATGAGCAGTTCTTC. Its translation is CASSSAGQGSNEQFF.

This clonotype appeared many times. The V gene is TRBV5-1, the J gene TRBJ2-1; 14 bases agree with TRBD2. The length of the CDR3 is 17 residues. Trimming removed 4 bases from V and 9 bases from J; junction bases left unmatched: 12. The germline V gene encodes CDR1 SGHRS and CDR2 YFSETQ. This CDR3 is CASSPRGLAGAEGEQFF. The CDR3 region has the DNA TGCGCCAGCAGCCCTAGGGGACTAGCGGGAGCCGAGGGTGAGCAGTTCTTC.

This clonotype appeared a few times. The rearrangement links TRBV5-4 to TRBJ2-2, with D possibly TRBD2 on 6 matching bases. CDR3 length: 15 amino acids. Germline V gives CDR1 SGHNT, CDR2 YYREEE (reference sequence). V lost 5 bases, J lost 0 bases, and 11 bases lay in between. CDR3 bases: TGTGCCAGCAGAGAGACTAGAACGAACACCGGGGAGCTGTTTTTT. It translates to CASRETRTNTGELFF.

This clonotype has just a few counts. The rearrangement links TRBV5-1 to TRBJ2-1; 9 bases fit TRBD1. CDR1 is SGHRS, CDR2 YFSETQ, per germline. With V trimmed by 2 bases and J by 3 bases, 9 bases remained unmatched. The CDR3 runs 17 residues. The CDR3 is CASSLPRDRENYNEQFF. CDR3 coding DNA: TGCGCCAGCAGCTTACCCCGGGACAGGGAAAACTACAATGAGCAGTTCTTC. Combining the CDR3 with reference TRBV5-1 and TRBJ2-1 gives the whole variable domain KAGVTQTPRYLIKTRGQQVTLSCSPISGHRSVSWYQQTPGQGLQFLFEYFSETQRNKGNFPGRFSGRQFSNSRSEMNVSTLELGDSALYLCASSLPRDRENYNEQFFGPGTRLTVL.

The table lists this clonotype with many counts. The gene calls are TRBV20-1 and TRBJ2-3; D possibly corresponds to TRBD2 (6 bases). CDR1 is DFQATT and CDR2 is SNEGSKA in the germline V gene (reference sequence). The CDR3 consists of 14 residues. V shed 4 bases and J shed 0 bases, with 11 bases lying between them. This CDR3 is CSANGGASTDTQYF. The CDR3, as DNA: TGCAGTGCTAACGGCGGGGCTAGCACAGATACGCAGTATTTT.

The CDR3 protein is CASAPGSSGNTIYF. In DNA form, the CDR3 reads TGCGCCAGCGCTCCGGGGTCCTCTGGAAACACCATATATTTT. The chain links TRBV5-1 to TRBJ1-3; D not certain. The germline V gene has CDR1 SGHRS and CDR2 YFSETQ. CDR3 size: 14 residues. Trimming removed 7 bases from V and 0 bases from J, with 11 bases in between.

The rearrangement links TRBV29-1 to TRBJ1-2; tentative D call: TRBD1 (6 bases). The ends were cut back, 5 bases at V and 8 bases at J, with 12 bases in the middle. There are 11 residues in the CDR3. Looked up from germline, CDR1 is SQVTM and CDR2 is ANQGSEA. CDR3 sequence: CSVTDSRGYTF. The DNA of the CDR3 is TGCAGCGTTACGGACAGCAGGGGCTACACCTTC.

This clonotype was detected only a few times. The rearrangement links TRBV3-1 to TRBJ1-5; D might be TRBD1 (6 bases). This CDR3 region has 14 residues. CDR1 is LGHDT and CDR2 is YNNKEL in the germline V gene (reference sequence). The V end lost 5 bases, the J end lost 1 base, and 9 bases lay between the germline ends. CDR3 amino acids: CASSDTGSNQPQHF. The CDR3 DNA sequence: TGTGCCAGCAGCGATACAGGGAGCAATCAGCCCCAGCATTTT.

This clonotype was detected a few times. The J gene is TRBJ2-1, the V gene TRBV28; the match to TRBD2 covers 9 bases. The germline CDR1 and CDR2 sequences are MDHEN and SYDVKM. The CDR3 extends over 15 amino acids. The V segment lost 5 bases and the J segment 9 bases; nucleotides outside the gene matches: 11. CDR3 nucleotide sequence: TGTGCCAGCAGTGAGAGCGGGGGGCCCCGTGTTGAGCAGTTCTTC. It translates to CASSESGGPRVEQFF.

This clonotype was observed a few times. The J gene is TRBJ1-5, the V gene TRBV2; D remains ambiguous. CDR3 size: 13 residues. Per germline, CDR1 SNHLY and CDR2 FYNNEI. The ends were cut back, 10 bases at V and 3 bases at J, with 13 bases in the middle. CDR3 residues: CATQRVINQPQHF. The CDR3 DNA sequence: TGTGCCACCCAGCGGGTAATCAATCAGCCCCAGCATTTT.

Written as DNA, the CDR3 is TGCAGCGCCGGGCCAGGGATCACCGGGGAGCTGTTTTTT. Encoded protein: CSAGPGITGELFF. V and J are TRBV29-1 and TRBJ2-2, with a weak D call TRBD1 (5 bases). Germline values: CDR1 SQVTM, CDR2 ANQGSEA. The CDR3 runs to 13 residues. Trimming pared 7 bases from V and 4 bases from J, leaving 13 bases between.

This clonotype came up a few times. The genes are TRBV10-3 and TRBJ2-7, with D perhaps matching TRBD1 (5 bases). The V gene's germline CDR1 is ENHRY and CDR2 SYGVKD. This CDR3 has 13 residues. V lost 5 bases and J 6 bases, leaving 14 bases between the germline ends. CDR3 bases: TGTGCCATCAGTCTTGGGCCTCAGGGCGAGCAGTACTTC. It codes for CAISLGPQGEQYF.

On this clonotype itself: Germline and junction disagree at one end, which may indicate a read error. The chain combines TRBV6-1 with TRBJ1-1; D ambiguous. The CDR3 is made up of 12 amino acids. From germline, CDR1 is MNHNS and CDR2 SASEGT. CDR3 nucleotides: TGTACCAGCAGTTATCCGGACCTTGAAGCTTTCTTT. Its translation is CTSSYPDLEAFF.

To note about this clonotype: The germline gene is not matched at one end of the junction; a read error may be the cause. The chain recombines TRBV20-1 with TRBJ2-3; no definite D call. CDR1 DFQATT and CDR2 SNEGSKA come from the germline V gene (reference sequence). There are 14 residues in the CDR3. The CDR3 is CNARVWLSTDTQYF. Written as DNA, the CDR3 is TGCAATGCTAGAGTATGGCTTTCCACAGATACGCAGTATTTT.

The rearrangement links TRBV29-1 to TRBJ2-7, with 8 nucleotides matching TRBD1. Judging by the DNA end, TRBJ2-5 fits better; the J call may be wrong. The CDR3 runs 13 residues. CDR1 and CDR2 (germline): SQVTM, ANQGSEA. The CDR3 spells CSVEWTGYETQYF. For the CDR3, the DNA is TGCAGCGTTGAATGGACAGGGTACGAGACCCAGTACTTC.

The chain links TRBV19 to TRBJ1-4; D is undetermined. Germline loops: CDR1 LNHDA, CDR2 SQIVND (reference sequence). The V and J ends lost 2 bases and 6 bases respectively, with 7 bases between them. This CDR3 contains 13 residues. The DNA for the CDR3 is TGTGCCAGTAGTATAAAATTAGATGAAAAACTGTTTTTT. Protein sequence: CASSIKLDEKLFF.